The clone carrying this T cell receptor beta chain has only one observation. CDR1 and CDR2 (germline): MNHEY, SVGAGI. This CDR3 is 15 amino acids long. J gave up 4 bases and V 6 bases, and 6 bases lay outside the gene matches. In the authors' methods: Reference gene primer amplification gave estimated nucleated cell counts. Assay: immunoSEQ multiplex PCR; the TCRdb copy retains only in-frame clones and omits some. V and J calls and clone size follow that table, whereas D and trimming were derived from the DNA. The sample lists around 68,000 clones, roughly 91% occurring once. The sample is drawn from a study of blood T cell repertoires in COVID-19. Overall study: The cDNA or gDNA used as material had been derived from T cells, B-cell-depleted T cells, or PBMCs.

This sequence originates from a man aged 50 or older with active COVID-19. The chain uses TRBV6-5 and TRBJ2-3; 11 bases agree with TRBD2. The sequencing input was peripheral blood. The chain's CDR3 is CASRISGGAPDTQYF. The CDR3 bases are TGTGCCAGCAGGATTAGCGGGGGGGCCCCAGATACGCAGTATTTT.